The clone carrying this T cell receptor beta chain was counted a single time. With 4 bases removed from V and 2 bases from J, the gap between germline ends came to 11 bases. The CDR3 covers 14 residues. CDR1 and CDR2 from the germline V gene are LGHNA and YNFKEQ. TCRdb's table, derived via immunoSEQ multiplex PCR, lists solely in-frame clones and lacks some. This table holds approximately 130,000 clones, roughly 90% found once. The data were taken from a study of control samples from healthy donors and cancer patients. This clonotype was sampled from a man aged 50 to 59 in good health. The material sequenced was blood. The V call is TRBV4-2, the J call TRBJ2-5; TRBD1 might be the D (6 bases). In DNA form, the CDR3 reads TGTGCCAGCAGCCCGACAGGCAGGCAAGAGACCCAGTACTTC. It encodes CASSPTGRQETQYF.